Each of the 9 T cell receptor beta chains below was sequenced from the same sample in a study of T cells in Graves' hyperthyroidism and ophthalmopathy. Researchers amplified the TCR beta CDR3 regions from RNA transcripts. Researchers ran a first-round RT-PCR on the TCR CDR3 using the HTBI primer set. A single record per CDR3 protein comes from TCRdb applying MiXCR to the multiplex PCR reads. The sample has some 440,000 distinct CDR3 sequences, approximately 14% seen once. The specimen was blood. These TCRs come from a woman between 18 and 30 years old with Graves' hyperthyroidism.

This chain links TRBV7-9 with TRBJ2-1, with 14 nucleotides matching TRBD2. The V and J ends lost 5 bases and 5 bases, in that order; junction bases with no gene match: 11. Germline V gives CDR1 SEHNR, CDR2 FQNEAQ (reference sequence). This CDR3 region has 18 residues. CDR3 DNA: TGTGCCAGCAGCCTCGGGACTAGCGGGGGATTATGGGACAATGAGCAGTTCTTC. Protein sequence: CASSLGTSGGLWDNEQFF.

V gene TRBV12-3 or TRBV12-4 combines with J gene TRBJ2-7; 8 nucleotides match TRBD1. V lost 5 bases, J lost 2 bases, and 8 bases stayed unmatched. There are 15 residues in the CDR3. The CDR3 spells CASSAGLQGAYEQYF. The CDR3 DNA reads TGTGCCAGCAGTGCCGGACTACAGGGGGCCTACGAGCAGTACTTC.

J is TRBJ2-1 and V is TRBV12-3 or TRBV12-4; TRBD1 matches 8 bases. The CDR3 loop spans 11 amino acids. Trimming removed 5 bases from V and 14 bases from J; junction bases left unmatched: 5. DNA for the CDR3: TGTGCCAGCAGTCAGGGACAGGTGAAGTTCTTC. Its protein product is CASSQGQVKFF.

The sample holds many counts of this clonotype. The CDR3 is CASSSRVGRATDTQYF. The DNA of the CDR3 is TGTGCCAGCAGCTCCCGTGTGGGCAGGGCAACAGATACGCAGTATTTT. The chain couples TRBV7-9 to TRBJ2-3, with D tentatively TRBD1 (5 bases). V shed 4 bases and J shed 3 bases, with 17 bases lying between them. The CDR3 has 16 amino acids. Germline lookup yields CDR1 SEHNR and CDR2 FQNEAQ (reference sequence).

The chain recombines TRBV4-2 with TRBJ2-1, with D unresolved. V gave up 0 bases and J gave up 1 base, with 16 bases separating them. The germline V gene encodes CDR1 LGHNA and CDR2 YNFKEQ. The CDR3 is 18 residues long. Here the CDR3 reads CASSQDQPQFTSYNEQFF. CDR3 sequence (DNA): TGTGCCAGCAGCCAAGATCAGCCGCAGTTTACGTCCTACAATGAGCAGTTCTTC.

The sample holds a few counts of this clonotype. This sequence joins TRBV6-1 and TRBJ2-1, with TRBD2 matching 9 bases. V dropped 5 bases and J dropped 7; count of bases not matched to a gene: 12. Germline loops: CDR1 MNHNS, CDR2 SASEGT. The CDR3 loop spans 16 amino acids. CDR3 amino acids: CASSSLRRGGGNEQFF. In DNA, the CDR3 is TGTGCCAGCAGTTCTCTACGGCGGGGGGGGGGGAATGAGCAGTTCTTC.

This clonotype was recorded at least ten times. This sequence joins TRBV12-3 or TRBV12-4 and TRBJ2-1, with 7 bases lining up with TRBD1. The trim removed 5 bases at V and 3 bases at J, leaving 7 bases unmatched. This CDR3 is built from 15 residues. In DNA form, the CDR3 reads TGTGCCAGCAGTCCCGGGACAGCCTACTACAATGAGCAGTTCTTC. As protein: CASSPGTAYYNEQFF.

This clonotype was seen ten or more times. The genes are TRBV9 and TRBJ2-1, with D maybe TRBD2 (6 bases). The CDR3 has 14 residues. Trimming pared 4 bases from V and 5 bases from J, leaving 13 bases between. Germline CDR1 and CDR2: SGDLS and YYNGEE. The CDR3 here is CASSPRTTDNEQFF. CDR3 DNA sequence: TGTGCCAGCAGCCCCCGGACTACCGACAATGAGCAGTTCTTC.

This clonotype was recorded many times. J is TRBJ2-5 and V is TRBV5-1; D is undetermined. Deletions cut 0 bases from V and 1 base from J, with 7 bases between. Germline CDR1 reads SGHRS; CDR2 reads YFSETQ. The CDR3 covers 14 residues. Here the CDR3 reads CASSLGTPQETQYF. DNA for the CDR3: TGCGCCAGCAGCTTGGGGACGCCCCAAGAGACCCAGTACTTC.